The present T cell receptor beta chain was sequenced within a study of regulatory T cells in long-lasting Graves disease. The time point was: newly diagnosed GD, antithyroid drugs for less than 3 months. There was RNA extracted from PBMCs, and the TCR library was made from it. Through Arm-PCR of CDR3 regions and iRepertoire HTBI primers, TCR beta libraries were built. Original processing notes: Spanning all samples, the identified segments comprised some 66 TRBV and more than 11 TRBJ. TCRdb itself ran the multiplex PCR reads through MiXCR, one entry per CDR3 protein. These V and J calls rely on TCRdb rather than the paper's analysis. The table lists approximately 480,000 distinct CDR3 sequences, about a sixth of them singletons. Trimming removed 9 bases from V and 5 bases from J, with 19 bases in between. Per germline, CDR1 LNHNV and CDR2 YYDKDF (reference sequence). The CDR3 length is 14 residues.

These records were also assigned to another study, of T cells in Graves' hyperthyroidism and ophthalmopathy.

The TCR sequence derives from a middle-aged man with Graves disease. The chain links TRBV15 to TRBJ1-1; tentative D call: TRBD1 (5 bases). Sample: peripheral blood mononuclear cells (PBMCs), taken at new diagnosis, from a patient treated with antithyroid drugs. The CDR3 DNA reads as TGTGCCACTAAAACTTTCCGGGACGTTACTGAAGCTTTCTTT. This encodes CATKTFRDVTEAFF.